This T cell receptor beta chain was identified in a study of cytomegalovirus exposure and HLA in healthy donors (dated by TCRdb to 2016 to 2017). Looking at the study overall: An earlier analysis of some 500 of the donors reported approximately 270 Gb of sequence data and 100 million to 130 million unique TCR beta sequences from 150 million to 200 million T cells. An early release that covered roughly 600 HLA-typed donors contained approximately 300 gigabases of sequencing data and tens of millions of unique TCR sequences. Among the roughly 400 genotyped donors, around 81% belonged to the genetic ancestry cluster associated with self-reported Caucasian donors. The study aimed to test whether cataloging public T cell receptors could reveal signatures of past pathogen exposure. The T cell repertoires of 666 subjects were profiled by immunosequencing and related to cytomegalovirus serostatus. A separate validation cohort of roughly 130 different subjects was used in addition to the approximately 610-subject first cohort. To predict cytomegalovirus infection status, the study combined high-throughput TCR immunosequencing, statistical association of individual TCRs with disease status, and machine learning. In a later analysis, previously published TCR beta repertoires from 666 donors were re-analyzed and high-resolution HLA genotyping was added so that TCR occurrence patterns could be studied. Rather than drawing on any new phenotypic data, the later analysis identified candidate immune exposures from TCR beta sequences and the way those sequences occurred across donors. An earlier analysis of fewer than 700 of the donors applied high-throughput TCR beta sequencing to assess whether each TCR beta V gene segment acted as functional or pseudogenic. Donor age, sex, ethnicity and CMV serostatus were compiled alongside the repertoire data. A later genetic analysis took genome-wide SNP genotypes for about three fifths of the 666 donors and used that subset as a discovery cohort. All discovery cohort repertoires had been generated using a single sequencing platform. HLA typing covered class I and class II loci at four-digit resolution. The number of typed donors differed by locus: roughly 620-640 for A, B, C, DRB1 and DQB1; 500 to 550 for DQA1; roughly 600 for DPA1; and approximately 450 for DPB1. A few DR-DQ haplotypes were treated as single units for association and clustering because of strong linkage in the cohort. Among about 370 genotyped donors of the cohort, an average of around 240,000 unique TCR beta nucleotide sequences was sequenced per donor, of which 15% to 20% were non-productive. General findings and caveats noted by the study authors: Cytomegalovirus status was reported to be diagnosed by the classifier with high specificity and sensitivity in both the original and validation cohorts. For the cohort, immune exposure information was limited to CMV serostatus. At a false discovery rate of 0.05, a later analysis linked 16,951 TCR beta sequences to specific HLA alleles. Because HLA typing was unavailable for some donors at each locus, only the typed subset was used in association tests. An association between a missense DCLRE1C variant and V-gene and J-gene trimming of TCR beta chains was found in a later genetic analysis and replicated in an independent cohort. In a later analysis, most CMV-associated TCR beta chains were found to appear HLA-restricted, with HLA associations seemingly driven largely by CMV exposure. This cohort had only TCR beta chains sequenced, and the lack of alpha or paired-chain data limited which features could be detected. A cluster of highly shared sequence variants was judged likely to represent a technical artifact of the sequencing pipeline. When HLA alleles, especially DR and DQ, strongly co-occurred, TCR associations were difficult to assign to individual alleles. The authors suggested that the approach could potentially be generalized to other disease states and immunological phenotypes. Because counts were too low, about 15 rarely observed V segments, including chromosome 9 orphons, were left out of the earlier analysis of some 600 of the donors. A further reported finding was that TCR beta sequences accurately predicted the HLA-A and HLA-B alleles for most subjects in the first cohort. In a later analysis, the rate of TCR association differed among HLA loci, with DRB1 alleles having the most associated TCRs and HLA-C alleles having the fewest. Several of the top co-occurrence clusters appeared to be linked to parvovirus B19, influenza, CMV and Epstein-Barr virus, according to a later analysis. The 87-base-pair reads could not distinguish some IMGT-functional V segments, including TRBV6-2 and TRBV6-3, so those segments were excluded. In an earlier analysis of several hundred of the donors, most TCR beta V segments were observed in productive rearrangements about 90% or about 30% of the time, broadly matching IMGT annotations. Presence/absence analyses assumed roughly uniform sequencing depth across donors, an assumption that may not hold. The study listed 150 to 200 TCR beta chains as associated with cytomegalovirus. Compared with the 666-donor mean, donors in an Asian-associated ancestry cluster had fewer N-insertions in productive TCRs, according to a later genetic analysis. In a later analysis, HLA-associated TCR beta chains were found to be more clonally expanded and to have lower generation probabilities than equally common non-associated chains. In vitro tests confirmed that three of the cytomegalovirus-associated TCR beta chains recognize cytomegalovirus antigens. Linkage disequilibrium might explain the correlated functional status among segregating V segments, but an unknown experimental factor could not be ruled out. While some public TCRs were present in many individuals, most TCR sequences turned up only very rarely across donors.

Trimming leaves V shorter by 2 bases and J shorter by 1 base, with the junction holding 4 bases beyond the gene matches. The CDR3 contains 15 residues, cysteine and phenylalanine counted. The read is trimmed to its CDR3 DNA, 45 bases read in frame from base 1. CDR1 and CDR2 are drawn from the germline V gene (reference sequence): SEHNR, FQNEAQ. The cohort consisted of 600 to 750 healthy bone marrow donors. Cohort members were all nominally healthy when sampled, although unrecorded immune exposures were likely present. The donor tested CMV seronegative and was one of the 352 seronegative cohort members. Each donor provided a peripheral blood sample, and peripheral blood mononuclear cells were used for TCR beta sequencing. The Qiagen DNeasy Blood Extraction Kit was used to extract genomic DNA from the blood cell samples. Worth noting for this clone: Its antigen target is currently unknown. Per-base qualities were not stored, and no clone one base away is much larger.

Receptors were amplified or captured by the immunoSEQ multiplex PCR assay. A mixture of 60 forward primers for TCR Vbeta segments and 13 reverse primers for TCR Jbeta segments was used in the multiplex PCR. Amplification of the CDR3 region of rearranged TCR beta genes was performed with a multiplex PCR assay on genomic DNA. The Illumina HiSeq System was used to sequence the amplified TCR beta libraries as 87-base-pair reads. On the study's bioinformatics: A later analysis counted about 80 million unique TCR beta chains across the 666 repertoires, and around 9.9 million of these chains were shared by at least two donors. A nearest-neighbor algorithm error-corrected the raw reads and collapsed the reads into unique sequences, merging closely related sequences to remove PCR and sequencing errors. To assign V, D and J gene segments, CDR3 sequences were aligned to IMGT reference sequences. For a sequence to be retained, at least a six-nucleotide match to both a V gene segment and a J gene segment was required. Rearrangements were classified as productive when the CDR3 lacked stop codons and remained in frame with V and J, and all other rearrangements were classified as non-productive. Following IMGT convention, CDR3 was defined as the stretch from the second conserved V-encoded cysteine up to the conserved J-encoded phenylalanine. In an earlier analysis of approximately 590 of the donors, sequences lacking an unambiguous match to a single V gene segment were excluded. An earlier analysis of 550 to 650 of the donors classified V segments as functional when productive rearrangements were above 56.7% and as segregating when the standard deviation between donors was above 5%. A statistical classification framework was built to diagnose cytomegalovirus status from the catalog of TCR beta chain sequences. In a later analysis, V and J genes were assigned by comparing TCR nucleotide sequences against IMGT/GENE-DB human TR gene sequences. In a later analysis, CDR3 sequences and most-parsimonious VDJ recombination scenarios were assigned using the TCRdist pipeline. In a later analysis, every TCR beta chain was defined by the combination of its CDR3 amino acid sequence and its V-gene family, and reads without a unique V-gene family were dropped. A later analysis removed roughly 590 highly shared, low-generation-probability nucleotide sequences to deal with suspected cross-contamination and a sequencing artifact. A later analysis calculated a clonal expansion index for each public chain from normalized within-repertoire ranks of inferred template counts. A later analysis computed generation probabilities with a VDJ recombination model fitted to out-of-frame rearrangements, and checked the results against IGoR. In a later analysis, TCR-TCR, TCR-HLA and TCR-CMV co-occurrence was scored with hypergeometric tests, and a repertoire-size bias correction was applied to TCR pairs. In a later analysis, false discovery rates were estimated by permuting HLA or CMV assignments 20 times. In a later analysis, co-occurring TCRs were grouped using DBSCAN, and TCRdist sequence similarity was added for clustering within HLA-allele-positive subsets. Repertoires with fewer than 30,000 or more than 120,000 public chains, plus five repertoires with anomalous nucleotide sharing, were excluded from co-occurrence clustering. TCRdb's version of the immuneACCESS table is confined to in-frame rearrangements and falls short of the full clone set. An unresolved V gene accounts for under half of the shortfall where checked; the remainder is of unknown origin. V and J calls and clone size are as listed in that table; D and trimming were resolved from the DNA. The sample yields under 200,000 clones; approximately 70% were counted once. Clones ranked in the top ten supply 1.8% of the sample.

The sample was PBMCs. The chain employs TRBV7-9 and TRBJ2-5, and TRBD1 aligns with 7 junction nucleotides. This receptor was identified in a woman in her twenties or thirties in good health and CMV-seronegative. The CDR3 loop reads CASSLTGVSQETQYF. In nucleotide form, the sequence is TGTGCCAGCAGCTTAACAGGGGTGAGCCAAGAGACCCAGTACTTC.